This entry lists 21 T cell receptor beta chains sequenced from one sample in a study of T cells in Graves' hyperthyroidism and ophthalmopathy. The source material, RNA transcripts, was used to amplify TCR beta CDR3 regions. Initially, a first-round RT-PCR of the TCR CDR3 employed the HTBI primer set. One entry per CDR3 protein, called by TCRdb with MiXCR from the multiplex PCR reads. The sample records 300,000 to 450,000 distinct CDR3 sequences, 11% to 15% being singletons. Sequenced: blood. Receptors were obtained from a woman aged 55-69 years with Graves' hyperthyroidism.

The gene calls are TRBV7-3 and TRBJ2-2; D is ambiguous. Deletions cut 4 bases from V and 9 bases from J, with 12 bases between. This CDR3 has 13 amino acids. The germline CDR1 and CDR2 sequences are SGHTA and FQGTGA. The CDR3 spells CASSSGPGRELFF. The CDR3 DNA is TGTGCCAGCAGCTCCGGGCCTGGGCGGGAGCTGTTTTTT. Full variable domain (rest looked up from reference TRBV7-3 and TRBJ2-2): GAGVSQTPSNKVTEKGKYVELRCDPISGHTALYWYRQSLGQGPEFLIYFQGTGAADDSGLPNDRFFAVRPEGSVSTLKIQRTERGDSAVYLCASSSGPGRELFFGEGSRLTVL.

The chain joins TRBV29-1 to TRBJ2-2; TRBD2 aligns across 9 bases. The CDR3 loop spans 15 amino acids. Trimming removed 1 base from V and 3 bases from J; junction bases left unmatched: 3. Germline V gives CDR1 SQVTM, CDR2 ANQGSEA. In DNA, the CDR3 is TGCAGCGTTGAAGTAGCGGGAGTTTACACCGGGGAGCTGTTTTTT. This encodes CSVEVAGVYTGELFF.

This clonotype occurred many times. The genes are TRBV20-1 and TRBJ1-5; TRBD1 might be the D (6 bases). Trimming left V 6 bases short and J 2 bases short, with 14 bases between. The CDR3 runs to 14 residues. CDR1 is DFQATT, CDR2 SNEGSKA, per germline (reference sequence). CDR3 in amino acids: CSAPTAGGNQPQHF. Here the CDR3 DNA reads TGCAGTGCCCCGACGGCAGGGGGCAATCAGCCCCAGCATTTT.

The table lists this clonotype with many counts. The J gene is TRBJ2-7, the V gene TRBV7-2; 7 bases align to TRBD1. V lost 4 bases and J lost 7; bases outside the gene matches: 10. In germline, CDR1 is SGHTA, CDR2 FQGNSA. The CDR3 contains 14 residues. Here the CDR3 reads CASSSRTGTREQYF. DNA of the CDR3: TGTGCCAGCAGCTCAAGGACAGGCACGAGGGAGCAGTACTTC.

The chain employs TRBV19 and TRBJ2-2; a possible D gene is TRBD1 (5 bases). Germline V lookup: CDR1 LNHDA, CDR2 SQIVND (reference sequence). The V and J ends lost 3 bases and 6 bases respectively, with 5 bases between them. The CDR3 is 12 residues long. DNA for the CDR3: TGTGCCAGTAGTATCAGGGCCGGGGAGCTGTTTTTT. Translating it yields CASSIRAGELFF.

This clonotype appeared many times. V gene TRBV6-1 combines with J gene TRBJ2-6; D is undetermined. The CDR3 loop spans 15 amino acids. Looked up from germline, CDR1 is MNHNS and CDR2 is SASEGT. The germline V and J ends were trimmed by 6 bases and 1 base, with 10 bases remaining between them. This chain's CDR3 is CASSRRESGANVLTF. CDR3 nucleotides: TGTGCCAGCAGCAGACGAGAGTCTGGGGCCAACGTCCTGACTTTC.

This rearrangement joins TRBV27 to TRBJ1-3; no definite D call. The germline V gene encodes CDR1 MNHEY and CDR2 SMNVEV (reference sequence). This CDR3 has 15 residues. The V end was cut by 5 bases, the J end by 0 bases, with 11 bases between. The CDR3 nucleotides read TGTGCCAGCAGTGTAACATCGTACTCTGGAAACACCATATATTTT. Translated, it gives CASSVTSYSGNTIYF.

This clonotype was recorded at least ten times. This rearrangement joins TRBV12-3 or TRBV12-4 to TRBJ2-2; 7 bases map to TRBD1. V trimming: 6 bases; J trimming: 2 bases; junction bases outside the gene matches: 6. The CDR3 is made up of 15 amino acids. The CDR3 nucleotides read TGTGCCAGCAGCACGGACAGGCGAAACACCGGGGAGCTGTTTTTT. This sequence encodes CASSTDRRNTGELFF.

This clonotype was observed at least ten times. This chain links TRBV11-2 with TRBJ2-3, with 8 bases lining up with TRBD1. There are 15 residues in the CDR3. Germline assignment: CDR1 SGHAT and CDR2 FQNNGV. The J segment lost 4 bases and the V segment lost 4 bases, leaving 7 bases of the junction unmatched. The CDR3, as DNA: TGTGCCAGCAGCTCTTGGACAGGGTTCGCAGATACGCAGTATTTT. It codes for CASSSWTGFADTQYF. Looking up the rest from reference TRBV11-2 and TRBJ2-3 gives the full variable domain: EAGVAQSPRYKIIEKRQSVAFWCNPISGHATLYWYQQILGQGPKLLIQFQNNGVVDDSQLPKDRFSAERLKGVDSTLKIQPAKLEDSAVYLCASSSWTGFADTQYFGPGTRLTVL.

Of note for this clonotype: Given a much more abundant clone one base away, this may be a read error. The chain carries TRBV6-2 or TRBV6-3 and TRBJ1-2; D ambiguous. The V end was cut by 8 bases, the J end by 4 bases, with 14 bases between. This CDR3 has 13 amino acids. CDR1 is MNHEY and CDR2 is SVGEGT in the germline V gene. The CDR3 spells CASGVRTSYGYTF. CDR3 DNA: TGTGCCAGCGGCGTGCGAACTAGCTATGGCTACACCTTC.

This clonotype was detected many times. Written as DNA, the CDR3 is TGTGCCAGCAGCTTACAACCTGGCAATGAGCAGTTCTTC. Translated, it gives CASSLQPGNEQFF. The chain is built from TRBV7-3 and TRBJ2-1; no firm D call. The CDR3 sequence is 13 residues long. Trimming took 2 bases from V and 6 from J, leaving 8 bases between them. The germline CDR1 and CDR2 sequences are SGHTA and FQGTGA.

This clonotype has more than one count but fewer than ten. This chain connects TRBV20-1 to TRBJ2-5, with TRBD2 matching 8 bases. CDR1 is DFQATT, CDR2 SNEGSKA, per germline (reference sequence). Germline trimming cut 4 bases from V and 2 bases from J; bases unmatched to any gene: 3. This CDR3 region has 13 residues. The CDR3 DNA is TGCAGTGCTACCTTAGCGGGACAAGAGACCCAGTACTTC. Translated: CSATLAGQETQYF.

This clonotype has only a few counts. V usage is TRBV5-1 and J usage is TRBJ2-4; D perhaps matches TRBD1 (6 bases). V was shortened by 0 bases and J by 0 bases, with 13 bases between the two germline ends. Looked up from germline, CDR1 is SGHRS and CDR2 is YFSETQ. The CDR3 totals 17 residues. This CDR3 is CASSLDRAGLAKNIQYF. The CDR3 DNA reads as TGCGCCAGCAGCTTGGACAGGGCTGGTCTAGCCAAAAACATTCAGTACTTC.

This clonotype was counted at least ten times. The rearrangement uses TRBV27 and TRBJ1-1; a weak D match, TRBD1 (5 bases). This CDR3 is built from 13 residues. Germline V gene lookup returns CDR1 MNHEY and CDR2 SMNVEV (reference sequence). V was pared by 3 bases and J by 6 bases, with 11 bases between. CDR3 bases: TGTGCCAGCAGTTTGAAAGGGACCGCTGAAGCTTTCTTT. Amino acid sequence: CASSLKGTAEAFF.

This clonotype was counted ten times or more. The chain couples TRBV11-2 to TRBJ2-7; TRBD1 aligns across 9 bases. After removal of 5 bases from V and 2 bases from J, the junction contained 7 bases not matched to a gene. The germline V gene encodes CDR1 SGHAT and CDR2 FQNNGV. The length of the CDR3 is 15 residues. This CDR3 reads CASSRPGQGPYEQYF. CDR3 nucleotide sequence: TGTGCCAGCAGCCGCCCGGGACAGGGACCCTACGAGCAGTACTTC.

Here the CDR3 DNA reads TGTGCCAGCAGCTTACTTGGGGTGGGCAATCAGCCCCAGCATTTT. Translating it yields CASSLLGVGNQPQHF. The chain carries TRBV5-6 and TRBJ1-5; D not resolved. Germline V lookup: CDR1 SGHDT, CDR2 YYEEEE. The CDR3 covers 15 residues. V shed 2 bases and J shed 2 bases, with 11 bases lying between them. The whole variable domain, filled in from reference TRBV5-6 and TRBJ1-5, reads DAGVTQSPTHLIKTRGQQVTLRCSPKSGHDTVSWYQQALGQGPQFIFQYYEEEERQRGNFPDRFSGHQFPNYSSELNVNALLLGDSALYLCASSLLGVGNQPQHFGDGTRLSIL.

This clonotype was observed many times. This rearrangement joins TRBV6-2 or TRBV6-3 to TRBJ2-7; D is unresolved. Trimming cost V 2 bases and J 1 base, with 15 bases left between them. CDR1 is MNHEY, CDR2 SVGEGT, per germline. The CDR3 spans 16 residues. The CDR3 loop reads CASSYRRGVLSYEQYF. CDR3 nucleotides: TGTGCCAGCAGTTACAGAAGAGGCGTCCTTTCCTACGAGCAGTACTTC.

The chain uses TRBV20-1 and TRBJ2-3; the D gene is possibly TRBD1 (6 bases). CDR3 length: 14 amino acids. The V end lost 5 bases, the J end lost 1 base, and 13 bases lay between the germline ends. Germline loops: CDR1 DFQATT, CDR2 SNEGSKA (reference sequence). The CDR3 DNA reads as TGCAGTGCTGCCACAGGGATGCGCACAGATACGCAGTATTTT. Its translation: CSAATGMRTDTQYF.

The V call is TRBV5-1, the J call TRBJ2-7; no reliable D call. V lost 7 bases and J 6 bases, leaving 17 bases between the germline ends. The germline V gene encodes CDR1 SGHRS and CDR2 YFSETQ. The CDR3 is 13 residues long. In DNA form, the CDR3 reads TGCGCCAGCTCTCTTTGGGGTCAAACCGAGCAGTACTTC. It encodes CASSLWGQTEQYF.

The CDR3 nucleotides are TGTGCCAGTAGTACAAACAGGGGGTCGGGTAATCAGCCCCAGCATTTT. It is translated as CASSTNRGSGNQPQHF. J is TRBJ1-5 and V is TRBV19; 8 bases map to TRBD1. The V gene end was trimmed by 4 bases and the J gene end by 4 bases; junction bases not matched to a gene: 9. The CDR3 is made up of 16 amino acids. Germline V CDR1 and CDR2: LNHDA, SQIVND (reference sequence). Variable domain in full (rest from reference TRBV19 and TRBJ1-5): DGGITQSPKYLFRKEGQNVTLSCEQNLNHDAMYWYRQDPGQGLRLIYYSQIVNDFQKGDIAEGYSVSREKKESFPLTVTSAQKNPTAFYLCASSTNRGSGNQPQHFGDGTRLSIL.

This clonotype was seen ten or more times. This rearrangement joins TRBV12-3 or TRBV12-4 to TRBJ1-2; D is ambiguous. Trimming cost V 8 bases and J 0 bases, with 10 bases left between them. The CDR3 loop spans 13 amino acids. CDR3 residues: CASGPIANYGYTF. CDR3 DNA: TGTGCCAGCGGTCCCATAGCTAACTATGGCTACACCTTC.